What follows are 12 T cell receptor beta chains derived from one specimen sequenced in a study of cytomegalovirus exposure and HLA in healthy donors listed by TCRdb under 2017. Preparation of the library involved the immunoSEQ multiplex PCR assay. The multiplex PCR relied on a mix of 60 forward primers for TCR Vbeta segments and 13 reverse primers for TCR Jbeta segments. This immuneACCESS table, as held by TCRdb, lists in-frame sequences with V and J called but not all clones. Of the missing ones, under half trace to an unresolved V gene in checked studies; the others have no known cause. Counted in this sample were 98,000 or so clones; under 80% of them appeared once. Clones ranked in the top ten supply 7% to 9% of the sample. Sequencing was carried out using PBMCs. The receptors shown here come from a human donor in good health.

This clone appeared once. The chain couples TRBV6-5 to TRBJ1-5, with 7 nucleotides matching TRBD1. J lost 4 bases, V lost 10 bases, and 13 bases had no gene match. CDR3 length: 15 amino acids. Per germline, CDR1 MNHEY and CDR2 SVGAGI. CDR3 DNA: TGTGCCACCGGGGTAAGGTCAGGGGGGAATCAGCCCCAGCATTTT. Protein: CATGVRSGGNQPQHF.

Here the CDR3 reads CASRIRYAAFF. CDR3 DNA: TGTGCCAGTAGAATTCGGTATGCAGCTTTCTTT. The gene calls are TRBV19 and TRBJ1-1; D gene ambiguous. Germline V lookup: CDR1 LNHDA, CDR2 SQIVND (reference sequence). This CDR3 has 11 amino acids. V lost 6 bases, J lost 10 bases, and 12 bases lay in between. Complete variable domain (other parts from reference TRBV19 and TRBJ1-1): DGGITQSPKYLFRKEGQNVTLSCEQNLNHDAMYWYRQDPGQGLRLIYYSQIVNDFQKGDIAEGYSVSREKKESFPLTVTSAQKNPTAFYLCASRIRYAAFFGQGTRLTVV.

V and J are TRBV4-1 and TRBJ1-2; possible D gene TRBD1, 5 bases. The CDR3 length is 15 residues. Per germline, CDR1 MGHRA and CDR2 YSYEKL. The germline V and J ends were trimmed by 1 base and 5 bases, with 14 bases remaining between them. CDR3 protein: CASSQGQTSLYGYTF. The DNA of the CDR3 is TGCGCCAGCAGCCAAGGACAGACGAGTCTATATGGCTACACCTTC.

The V call is TRBV4-1, the J call TRBJ2-2; 10 bases are a match to TRBD1. The CDR3 consists of 14 residues. Germline CDR1 and CDR2: MGHRA and YSYEKL. The V gene end was trimmed by 8 bases and the J gene end by 5 bases; junction bases not matched to a gene: 5. In nucleotides, the CDR3 is TGCGCCAGCTCTAGGGACAGGGGTACCGGGGAGCTGTTTTTT. Translation: CASSRDRGTGELFF.

In DNA, the CDR3 is TGTGCCAGCAGGATGGGGGGTCCGGACGTCTATGGCTACACCTTC. It specifies CASRMGGPDVYGYTF. The V gene is TRBV5-4, the J gene TRBJ1-2; maybe TRBD1 (5 bases). V gave up 5 bases and J gave up 4 bases, with 18 bases separating them. The CDR3 consists of 15 residues. Germline-derived CDR1 and CDR2 are SGHNT and YYREEE (reference sequence).

The chain couples TRBV29-1 to TRBJ2-7, with 7 bases lining up with TRBD1. CDR3 length: 13 residues. Germline V gene data show CDR1 as SQVTM and CDR2 as ANQGSEA. The junction had 10 bases not matched to a gene; V was cut back by 6 bases and J by 5 bases. CDR3 bases: TGCAGCGTCCGAGTAGGGGGCGCCGACGAGCAGTACTTC. It is translated as CSVRVGGADEQYF.

Ten or more counts support this clone. V and J are TRBV13 and TRBJ2-7, with a possible D match to TRBD2 (6 bases). In germline, CDR1 is PRHDT, CDR2 FYEKMQ (reference sequence). Deletions cut 2 bases from V and 2 bases from J, with 16 bases between. The CDR3 extends over 16 amino acids. CDR3 loop: CASSLWGGAKPYEQYF. In DNA, the CDR3 is TGTGCCAGCAGCTTATGGGGCGGGGCGAAGCCCTACGAGCAGTACTTC.

The rearrangement joins TRBV5-1 to TRBJ2-1, with D possibly being TRBD2 (6 bases). Trimming took off 0 bases at V and 0 bases at J, with 13 bases between the two ends. The CDR3 runs to 17 residues. CDR1 and CDR2 from the germline V gene are SGHRS and YFSETQ. The CDR3 sequence is CASSLEEEGRSYNEQFF. The CDR3, as DNA: TGCGCCAGCAGCTTGGAGGAGGAGGGCCGCTCCTACAATGAGCAGTTCTTC.

This chain uses TRBV5-1 with TRBJ2-5; a weak D match, TRBD1 (6 bases). Per the germline V gene, CDR1 is SGHRS and CDR2 is YFSETQ. There are 15 residues in the CDR3. The V end lost 4 bases, the J end lost 3 bases, and 16 bases lay between the germline ends. The DNA for the CDR3 is TGCGCCAGCAGCCCGTGGGCAGGGGCGGAAGAGACCCAGTACTTC. Amino acid sequence: CASSPWAGAEETQYF.

This clone was seen more than once but under ten times. This rearrangement joins TRBV19 to TRBJ1-1, with D perhaps matching TRBD1 (5 bases). The CDR3 covers 14 residues. Germline loops: CDR1 LNHDA, CDR2 SQIVND (reference sequence). V lost 3 bases and J lost 0, with 8 bases in between. The CDR3: CASSIAGMNTEAFF. For the CDR3, the DNA is TGTGCCAGTAGTATCGCAGGGATGAACACTGAAGCTTTCTTT.

V is TRBV6-5 and J is TRBJ1-5; 7 bases match TRBD1. The CDR3 runs to 14 residues. V lost 9 bases to trimming and J lost 2 bases; unmatched junction nucleotides: 7. Looked up from germline, CDR1 is MNHEY and CDR2 is SVGAGI. CDR3 residues: CASAGGLGNQPQHF. The DNA for the CDR3 is TGTGCCAGTGCAGGGGGTTTAGGCAATCAGCCCCAGCATTTT.

The genes are TRBV7-9 and TRBJ1-2, with D tentatively TRBD1 (5 bases). Trimming removed 2 bases at V and 6 bases at J, with 10 bases between. The CDR3 consists of 13 residues. Germline CDR1 is SEHNR and CDR2 is FQNEAQ (reference sequence). CDR3 in amino acids: CASSLLWGDGYTF. The CDR3 coding sequence is TGTGCCAGCAGCTTACTCTGGGGGGATGGCTACACCTTC.